Below are 15 T cell receptor beta chains sequenced from a single sample in a study of regulatory and conventional T cells in RAG deficiency. Only in-frame clones appear in the TCRdb table, and some are missing; sequencing was by immunoSEQ multiplex PCR. The data contain some 7,300 clones, almost 85% of them seen just once; the ten biggest clones take up more than 10%. The same data also contributed to another study, on regulatory T cells. That source reports: Primers: 52 TRBV forward and 13 TRBJ reverse.

The sequencing sample was made of CD8+ T cells sorted from blood. The receptors stem from a human donor in good health.

Note on this clone: The DNA is left out, because the CDR3 cannot be placed on it with certainty; the CDR3 is given as TCRdb lists it. The CDR3 here is CASSILGALGWTQAFF. V gene TRBV28 combines with J gene TRBJ1-1; TRBD1, the D gene given by the table, was not confirmed from the DNA. The CDR3 has 16 residues if both end residues are counted. Germline loops: CDR1 MDHEN, CDR2 SYDVKM.

A few counts support this clone. V usage is TRBV28 and J usage is TRBJ2-7, with 7 bases matching TRBD1. CDR1 and CDR2 (germline): MDHEN, SYDVKM. Germline trimming cut 9 bases from V and 0 bases from J; bases unmatched to any gene: 11. The CDR3 spans 15 residues. This CDR3 reads CASRLDRASSYEQYF. The CDR3 DNA is TGTGCCAGTCGGTTAGACAGGGCTAGCTCCTACGAGCAGTACTTC.

J is TRBJ1-1 and V is TRBV11-2; D uncertain. CDR3 length: 13 amino acids. V was clipped by 7 bases and J by 3 bases, with 12 bases between them. Germline values: CDR1 SGHAT, CDR2 FQNNGV. Written as DNA, the CDR3 is TGTGCCAGCAACTACAATCTGGACACTGAAGCTTTCTTT. Amino acid sequence: CASNYNLDTEAFF. Using reference TRBV11-2 and TRBJ1-1 for the parts outside the CDR3, the full variable domain is EAGVAQSPRYKIIEKRQSVAFWCNPISGHATLYWYQQILGQGPKLLIQFQNNGVVDDSQLPKDRFSAERLKGVDSTLKIQPAKLEDSAVYLCASNYNLDTEAFFGQGTRLTVV.

The CDR3 nucleotides read TGTGCCAGCAGCTCCCGAACAGGGGACACTAATGAAAAACTGTTTTTT. Protein product: CASSSRTGDTNEKLFF. The chain combines TRBV7-9 with TRBJ1-4; 7 nucleotides match TRBD1. Germline CDR1 is SEHNR and CDR2 is FQNEAQ (reference sequence). V dropped 4 bases and J dropped 2; count of bases not matched to a gene: 7. The CDR3 contains 16 residues.

This chain connects TRBV6-1 to TRBJ2-2; 11 bases match TRBD2. Germline CDR1 MNHNS, CDR2 SASEGT. J gave up 3 bases and V 4 bases, and 1 base lay outside the gene matches. The CDR3 has 15 residues. CDR3 residues: CASSVLAGDTGELFF. CDR3 DNA: TGTGCCAGCAGTGTACTAGCGGGGGACACCGGGGAGCTGTTTTTT.

The chain has TRBV9 and TRBJ2-3; 8 nucleotides align to TRBD1. The germline gives CDR1 SGDLS, CDR2 YYNGEE. The CDR3 has 14 residues. After removal of 3 bases from V and 6 bases from J, the junction contained 6 bases not matched to a gene. The CDR3 region is CASSAAGGGDTQYF. The DNA of the CDR3 is TGTGCCAGCAGCGCCGCAGGGGGCGGCGATACGCAGTATTTT.

The chain links TRBV27 to TRBJ2-1; D gene unclear. The V gene lost 3 bases and the J gene lost 5 bases, with 5 bases spanning the gap. Germline V lookup: CDR1 MNHEY, CDR2 SMNVEV (reference sequence). The CDR3 is 12 residues long. For the CDR3, the DNA is TGTGCCAGCAGTTTCGGAGACAATGAGCAGTTCTTC. Translation gives CASSFGDNEQFF.

V gene TRBV27 combines with J gene TRBJ2-5; D might be TRBD2 (5 bases). Between the trimmed V and J ends, which lost 5 bases and 2 bases, there was a span of 18 bases. The CDR3 is made up of 16 amino acids. Germline V lookup: CDR1 MNHEY, CDR2 SMNVEV (reference sequence). The CDR3 nucleotides are TGTGCCAGCAGTACATTTAATAGGGAGCCACAAGAGACCCAGTACTTC. It yields the protein CASSTFNREPQETQYF.

This clone was seen more than once but under ten times. The CDR3 here is CASSYSAGGRKLFF. The DNA for the CDR3 is TGTGCCAGCAGTTACTCGGCAGGGGGCAGAAAACTGTTTTTT. The chain joins TRBV6-5 to TRBJ1-4; TRBD1 matches 8 bases. This CDR3 region has 14 residues. V trimming: 0 bases; J trimming: 10 bases; junction bases outside the gene matches: 4. The germline V gene encodes CDR1 MNHEY and CDR2 SVGAGI.

This rearrangement joins TRBV18 to TRBJ1-3; D perhaps matches TRBD1 (5 bases). The germline gives CDR1 KGHSH, CDR2 LQKENI. V gave up 3 bases and J gave up 0 bases, with 9 bases separating them. CDR3 length: 15 amino acids. Here the CDR3 DNA reads TGTGCCAGCTCACCGGCGGGGGGCTCTGGAAACACCATATATTTT. Its protein product is CASSPAGGSGNTIYF.

This clone is a singleton in its sample. This sequence joins TRBV19 and TRBJ2-7, with no clear D. The CDR3 extends over 13 amino acids. V was trimmed by 6 bases and J by 2 bases, leaving 11 bases between them. Germline V CDR1 and CDR2: LNHDA, SQIVND (reference sequence). CDR3 sequence: CASSPGATYEQYF. In nucleotides, the CDR3 is TGTGCCAGTAGCCCAGGAGCAACCTACGAGCAGTACTTC.

The chain is built from TRBV18 and TRBJ2-1, with D unresolved. Trimming took off 3 bases at V and 2 bases at J, with 14 bases between the two ends. The CDR3 sequence is 16 residues long. Per the germline V gene, CDR1 is KGHSH and CDR2 is LQKENI. The CDR3 loop reads CASSPSLDYTYNEQFF. CDR3 sequence (DNA): TGTGCCAGCTCACCGAGTCTTGATTACACCTACAATGAGCAGTTCTTC.

V and J are TRBV29-1 and TRBJ2-5, with TRBD1 matching over 10 bases. The V gene's germline CDR1 is SQVTM and CDR2 ANQGSEA. The CDR3 consists of 16 residues. J lost 4 bases, V lost 0 bases, and 8 bases had no gene match. The CDR3 loop reads CSVEDWGGQGGETQYF. As DNA, the CDR3 is TGCAGCGTTGAAGATTGGGGAGGACAGGGGGGAGAGACCCAGTACTTC.

The rearrangement links TRBV7-9 to TRBJ1-1; D may be TRBD1 (5 bases). The CDR3 contains 14 residues. Germline loops: CDR1 SEHNR, CDR2 FQNEAQ (reference sequence). V lost 1 base to trimming and J lost 0 bases, with 6 bases between them. The CDR3 region is CASSLGQLNTEAFF. The CDR3 DNA is TGTGCCAGCAGCTTAGGACAGTTGAACACTGAAGCTTTCTTT.

This clone occurred a few times. The chain has TRBV28 and TRBJ1-2; D is undetermined. The CDR3 contains 15 residues. Trimming cost V 4 bases and J 6 bases, with 18 bases left between them. The germline gives CDR1 MDHEN, CDR2 SYDVKM. The CDR3 protein is CASSSKFQGRNGYTF. The CDR3 DNA follows: TGTGCCAGCAGTTCCAAGTTCCAAGGGAGGAATGGCTACACCTTC.